The sample holds one count of the clone carrying this TCR beta chain. The germline CDR1 and CDR2 sequences are SNHLY and FYNNEI. With 3 bases removed from V and 2 bases from J, the gap between germline ends came to 10 bases. This CDR3 is built from 15 residues. The sample originates from a study of control samples from healthy donors and cancer patients. Assay: immunoSEQ multiplex PCR; the TCRdb copy retains only in-frame clones and omits some. Of approximately 49,000 clones listed, roughly 87% are singletons. The chain has TRBV2 and TRBJ2-2, with D hard to call. The sequence was obtained from a man aged 35-49 years with colorectal cancer. The specimen sequenced was PBMCs. CDR3 in amino acids: CASSDRAPNTGELFF. DNA of the CDR3: TGTGCCAGCAGTGACCGGGCACCCAACACCGGGGAGCTGTTTTTT.